What follows are 25 T cell receptor beta chains derived from one specimen sequenced in a study of HIV-infected children after antiretroviral therapy interruption (dated by TCRdb to the late 2010s). Libraries came from 3' RACE. Sequencing was carried out with an Illumina MiSeq. TCR libraries were built from RNA using a 3' RACE protocol with unique molecular identifiers to correct PCR amplification bias. In TCRdb, the public reads were trimmed at Q25 with fastp and aligned with MiXCR, with productive beta chains retained. Each record represents a unique CDR3 protein, reported with the most common genes and DNA among its rows. The sample data list 14,000 to 15,000 distinct CDR3 sequences, and 3.4% of these were observed just once. The top ten hold roughly 34% of the sample. This specimen's treatment or condition label, interpreted: PENTA 11 planned treatment interruption arm or continuous ART arm. Sample: CD45RO+ CD8+ T cells from PBMCs, pooled from several time points, taken from a donor given antiretroviral therapy, either interrupted or continuous. Explained via the paper, the cell subset or site label denotes: memory CD8+ CD45RO+ CD45RA- T cells. All receptors come from a pool of human donors with HIV.

This clonotype occurred many times. The genes are TRBV29-1 and TRBJ2-7; 9 nucleotides line up with TRBD1. J lost 5 bases, V lost 7 bases, and 6 bases had no gene match. CDR1 and CDR2 from the germline V gene are SQVTM and ANQGSEA. The CDR3 is 12 amino acids. The CDR3 sequence is CSAYRGPDEQYF. For the CDR3, the DNA is TGCAGCGCATACAGGGGGCCTGACGAGCAGTACTTC.

This clonotype was seen at least ten times. The V gene is TRBV14, the J gene TRBJ1-1; no firm D call. The CDR3 length is 12 residues. V shed 1 base and J shed 5 bases, with 5 bases lying between them. CDR1 and CDR2 (germline): SGHDN, FVKESK. The CDR3: CASSQVGTEAFF. Here the CDR3 DNA reads TGTGCCAGCAGCCAAGTAGGAACTGAAGCTTTCTTT.

This clonotype was found many times. The J gene is TRBJ2-3, the V gene TRBV6-1; 11 bases fit TRBD1. V lost 1 base to trimming and J lost 4 bases; unmatched junction nucleotides: 1. Germline assignment: CDR1 MNHNS and CDR2 SASEGT. CDR3 length: 15 residues. CDR3 bases: TGTGCCAGCAGTGAAGGGACAGGGGGCGCAGATACGCAGTATTTT. Protein sequence: CASSEGTGGADTQYF.

The sample holds many counts of this clonotype. The rearrangement uses TRBV6-1 and TRBJ2-6, with D possibly matching TRBD2 (7 bases). The CDR3 runs 16 residues. Germline V gene lookup returns CDR1 MNHNS and CDR2 SASEGT. Deletions cut 6 bases from V and 4 bases from J, with 16 bases between. CDR3 loop: CASRVVGGPGANVLTF. The CDR3 nucleotides are TGTGCCAGCAGGGTGGTCGGGGGGCCCGGGGCCAACGTCCTGACTTTC.

In this sample, this clonotype turned up many times. This chain uses TRBV20-1 with TRBJ2-5, with D possibly TRBD2 on 6 matching bases. CDR1 is DFQATT and CDR2 is SNEGSKA in the germline V gene (reference sequence). There are 11 residues in the CDR3. Trimming removed 7 bases from V and 4 bases from J, with 10 bases in between. Written as DNA, the CDR3 is TGCAGTGGGCTAGCGATAGAGACCCAGTACTTC. Protein sequence: CSGLAIETQYF.

This clonotype was seen ten or more times. The chain joins TRBV11-2 to TRBJ2-1, with 10 bases that match TRBD2. Unmatched junction bases numbered 5, after V lost 6 bases and J lost 6 bases. This CDR3 is 14 amino acids long. Germline values: CDR1 SGHAT, CDR2 FQNNGV. This CDR3 is CASRSGRGPNEQFF. CDR3 in DNA: TGTGCCAGCAGGAGCGGGAGGGGGCCCAATGAGCAGTTCTTC.

This clonotype was recorded many times. The chain links TRBV5-6 to TRBJ1-4, with D possibly being TRBD1 (6 bases). V lost 0 bases and J lost 8, with 14 bases in between. The germline V gene encodes CDR1 SGHDT and CDR2 YYEEEE. The CDR3 consists of 15 residues. The CDR3 DNA is TGTGCCAGCAGCTTGGCCCGGACAGACAAAGAAAAACTGTTTTTT. Translated: CASSLARTDKEKLFF.

This clonotype has ten or more counts. This chain links TRBV23-1 with TRBJ1-1, with D possibly TRBD1 on 6 matching bases. TRBV23-1 is flagged as an ORF with uncertain function. V lost 0 bases, J lost 11 bases, and 16 bases lay in between. This CDR3 contains 14 residues. CDR3 nucleotide sequence: TGCGCCAGCAGTCAATCCCCCGACAGGCGGTCTGCTTTCTTT. Amino acids: CASSQSPDRRSAFF.

This clonotype was seen many times. V and J are TRBV5-1 and TRBJ2-7; no definite D call. This CDR3 has 14 amino acids. In germline, CDR1 is SGHRS, CDR2 YFSETQ. Trimming pared 0 bases from V and 2 bases from J, leaving 9 bases between. As DNA, the CDR3 is TGCGCCAGCAGCTTGGAGGTTTGGACCTACGAGCAGTACTTC. It yields the protein CASSLEVWTYEQYF.

The chain employs TRBV5-1 and TRBJ1-2; possibly TRBD1 for D (5 bases). Trimming took 0 bases from V and 6 from J, leaving 18 bases between them. CDR1 is SGHRS and CDR2 is YFSETQ in the germline V gene. The CDR3 is made up of 16 amino acids. In nucleotides, the CDR3 is TGCGCCAGCAGCTTGGGTGGCGTGGGGCCCCAGGATGGCTACACCTTC. Its translation is CASSLGGVGPQDGYTF.

At least ten counts were recorded for this clonotype. The rearrangement links TRBV27 to TRBJ2-7; unclear D gene. CDR3 length: 9 amino acids. CDR1 is MNHEY, CDR2 SMNVEV, per germline (reference sequence). V was pared by 8 bases and J by 3 bases, with 2 bases between. CDR3 nucleotides: TGTGCCAGCGGCTACGAGCAGTACTTC. It yields the protein CASGYEQYF.

The table lists this clonotype with a few counts. The CDR3: CASSPETGGYEQYF. DNA of the CDR3: TGTGCCAGCAGCCCCGAGACAGGGGGGTACGAGCAGTACTTC. This sequence joins TRBV6-6 and TRBJ2-7; TRBD1 agrees at 9 bases. Germline values: CDR1 MNHNY, CDR2 SVGAGI (reference sequence). This CDR3 is built from 14 residues. The V and J ends lost 6 bases and 4 bases, in that order; junction bases with no gene match: 7.

This clonotype showed up many times. The chain has TRBV12-3 or TRBV12-4 and TRBJ2-1; D unresolved. The CDR3 is 11 residues long. Trimming removed 6 bases at V and 10 bases at J, with 10 bases between. CDR3 region: CASRLGYEQFF. The CDR3, as DNA: TGTGCCAGCAGACTTGGGTACGAGCAGTTCTTC.

This clonotype was seen more than once but under ten times. This chain links TRBV27 with TRBJ2-7, with 10 bases matching TRBD1. The ends lost 6 bases at V and 6 bases at J; junction bases unmatched: 17. The CDR3 extends over 17 amino acids. Germline CDR1 is MNHEY and CDR2 is SMNVEV (reference sequence). The CDR3: CASSPRPRGDRGSEQYF. CDR3 bases: TGTGCCAGCAGCCCCAGGCCGAGGGGGGACAGGGGCTCCGAGCAGTACTTC.

This clonotype occurred a few times. V is TRBV23-1 and J is TRBJ1-1; D ambiguous. TRBV23-1 counts as an open reading frame of uncertain function. This CDR3 has 17 residues. The V and J ends lost 8 bases and 5 bases respectively, with 27 bases between them. For the CDR3, the DNA is TGCGCCAGCGATACCGTATCCAAGAGGCCTGAGGGAACTGAAGCTTTCTTT. It is translated as CASDTVSKRPEGTEAFF.

This clonotype was detected a few times. The chain is built from TRBV20-1 and TRBJ1-5; D is unresolved. This CDR3 comprises 17 residues. V lost 3 bases to trimming and J lost 0 bases, with 18 bases between them. Per the germline V gene, CDR1 is DFQATT and CDR2 is SNEGSKA (reference sequence). CDR3 DNA sequence: TGCAGTGCTAGGTACAGCCTAGACCGTAATAGCAATCAGCCCCAGCATTTT. Its protein is CSARYSLDRNSNQPQHF.

Many counts were recorded for this clonotype. The rearrangement uses TRBV10-3 and TRBJ2-1; TRBD1 matches 11 bases. Trimming took 6 bases from V and 4 from J; bases not matched to a gene: 8. CDR1 ENHRY and CDR2 SYGVKD come from the germline V gene. The CDR3 runs 16 residues. This CDR3 reads CAISRVGDRGYNEQFF. The DNA of the CDR3 is TGTGCCATCAGCCGAGTGGGGGACAGGGGGTACAATGAGCAGTTCTTC.

This clonotype has a count of ten or more. The rearrangement uses TRBV12-3 or TRBV12-4 and TRBJ1-1; D perhaps matches TRBD1 (5 bases). The CDR3 covers 13 residues. V was pared by 3 bases and J by 4 bases, with 9 bases between. This CDR3 is CASSFSRATEAFF. CDR3 coding DNA: TGTGCCAGCAGTTTTTCCAGGGCCACTGAAGCTTTCTTT.

In this sample, this clonotype turned up many times. The chain has TRBV30 and TRBJ2-2; possible D gene TRBD2, 7 bases. V shed 4 bases and J shed 3 bases, with 12 bases lying between them. This CDR3 has 14 amino acids. Germline V gene lookup returns CDR1 GTSNPN and CDR2 SVGIG (reference sequence). The CDR3 loop reads CAWKGGADTGELFF. The CDR3 bases are TGTGCCTGGAAAGGGGGGGCCGACACCGGGGAGCTGTTTTTT.

This clonotype was seen repeatedly, ten times or more. The chain uses TRBV5-1 and TRBJ2-2; TRBD2 is a possible D gene (6 bases). The CDR3 length is 17 residues. V was shortened by 4 bases and J by 1 base, with 17 bases between the two germline ends. Germline V gives CDR1 SGHRS, CDR2 YFSETQ. CDR3 protein: CASSPFGDFLNTGELFF. The CDR3 region has the DNA TGCGCCAGCAGCCCCTTCGGGGACTTTCTGAACACCGGGGAGCTGTTTTTT. The whole variable domain, filled in from reference TRBV5-1 and TRBJ2-2, reads KAGVTQTPRYLIKTRGQQVTLSCSPISGHRSVSWYQQTPGQGLQFLFEYFSETQRNKGNFPGRFSGRQFSNSRSEMNVSTLELGDSALYLCASSPFGDFLNTGELFFGEGSRLTVL.

This clonotype showed up many times. This chain connects TRBV20-1 to TRBJ2-7; D possibly matches TRBD1 or TRBD2 (5 bases each). The CDR3 runs to 16 residues. Germline values: CDR1 DFQATT, CDR2 SNEGSKA (reference sequence). Deletions cut 2 bases from V and 0 bases from J, with 17 bases between. In DNA form, the CDR3 reads TGCAGTGCTAGATCCCCCCCGGGACGGATCTCCTACGAGCAGTACTTC. It codes for CSARSPPGRISYEQYF.

This clonotype ranks as hyperexpanded (1% or more). V gene TRBV28 combines with J gene TRBJ2-6, with D perhaps matching TRBD1 (6 bases). CDR3 length: 19 residues. V was clipped by 4 bases and J by 4 bases, with 23 bases between them. Germline lookup yields CDR1 MDHEN and CDR2 SYDVKM. CDR3 region: CASSSTRNVTGSGANVLTF. The CDR3 bases are TGTGCCAGCAGTTCTACCCGTAACGTAACAGGGTCCGGGGCCAACGTCCTGACTTTC.

This clonotype was seen at least ten times. V gene TRBV7-2 combines with J gene TRBJ1-1, with D hard to call. V was cut by 8 bases and J by 1 base, with 8 bases left in between. The length of the CDR3 is 12 residues. Per the germline V gene, CDR1 is SGHTA and CDR2 is FQGNSA. The chain's CDR3 is CASVFGNTEAFF. Here the CDR3 DNA reads TGTGCCAGCGTTTTCGGGAACACTGAAGCTTTCTTT.

The sample holds a few counts of this clonotype. The chain has TRBV6-1 and TRBJ2-3, with 9 nucleotides matching TRBD2. Germline lookup yields CDR1 MNHNS and CDR2 SASEGT. This CDR3 is built from 15 residues. V dropped 3 bases and J dropped 5; count of bases not matched to a gene: 6. The CDR3 protein is CASSEIAGERDTQYF. DNA for the CDR3: TGTGCCAGCAGTGAGATAGCGGGGGAACGAGATACGCAGTATTTT.

This clonotype has ten or more counts. This chain joins TRBV2 and TRBJ2-2, with D tentatively TRBD1 (5 bases). Per the germline V gene, CDR1 is SNHLY and CDR2 is FYNNEI. V gave up 3 bases and J gave up 5 bases, with 7 bases separating them. The CDR3 extends over 13 amino acids. CDR3 residues: CASSDRVTGELFF. The CDR3 region has the DNA TGTGCCAGCAGTGACAGGGTAACCGGGGAGCTGTTTTTT.